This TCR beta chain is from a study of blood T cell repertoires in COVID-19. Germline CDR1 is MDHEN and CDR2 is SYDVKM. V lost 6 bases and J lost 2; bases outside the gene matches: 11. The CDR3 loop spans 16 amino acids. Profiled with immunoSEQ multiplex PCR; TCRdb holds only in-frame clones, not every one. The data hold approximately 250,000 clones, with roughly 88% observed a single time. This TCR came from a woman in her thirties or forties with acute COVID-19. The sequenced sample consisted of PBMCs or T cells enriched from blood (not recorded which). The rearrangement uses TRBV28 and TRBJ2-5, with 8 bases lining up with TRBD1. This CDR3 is CASSKKDRGGQETQYF. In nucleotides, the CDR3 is TGTGCCAGCAGCAAAAAAGACAGGGGTGGGCAAGAGACCCAGTACTTC.